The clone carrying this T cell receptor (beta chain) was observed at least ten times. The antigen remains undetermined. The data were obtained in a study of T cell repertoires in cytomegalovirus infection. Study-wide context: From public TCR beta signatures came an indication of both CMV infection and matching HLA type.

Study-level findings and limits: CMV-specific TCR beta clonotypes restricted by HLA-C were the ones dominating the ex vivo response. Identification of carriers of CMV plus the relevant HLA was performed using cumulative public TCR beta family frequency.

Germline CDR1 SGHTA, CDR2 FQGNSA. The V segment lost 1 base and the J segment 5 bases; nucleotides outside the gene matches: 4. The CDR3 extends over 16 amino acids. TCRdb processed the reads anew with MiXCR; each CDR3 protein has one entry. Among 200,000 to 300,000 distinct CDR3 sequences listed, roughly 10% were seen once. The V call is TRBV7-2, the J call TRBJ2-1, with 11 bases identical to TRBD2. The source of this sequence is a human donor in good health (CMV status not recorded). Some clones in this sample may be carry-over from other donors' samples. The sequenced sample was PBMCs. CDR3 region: CASSLGLAGGHNEQFF. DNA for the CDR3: TGTGCCAGCAGCTTAGGTCTAGCGGGAGGACACAATGAGCAGTTCTTC. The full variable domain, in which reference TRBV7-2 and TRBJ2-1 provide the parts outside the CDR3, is GAGVSQSPSNKVTEKGKDVELRCDPISGHTALYWYRQSLGQGLEFLIYFQGNSAPDKSGLPSDRFSAERTGGSVSTLTIQRTQQEDSAVYLCASSLGLAGGHNEQFFGPGTRLTVL.